The 31 T cell receptor beta chains below were found in one sample sequenced in a study of human T cells and chemical hapten exposure. Time point noted: healthy volunteer bleed at 2 weeks. Whole blood that had not been fractionated was the source of extracted total RNA. In TCRdb, the RACE reads were re-called with MiXCR into one record per CDR3 protein. The sample comprises about 45,000 distinct CDR3 sequences, about 4.8% of which are singletons, and approximately 5.5% rests with the top ten. Sequences were obtained from whole blood. The receptors were gathered from a human donor in good health. Some clones in this sample may be carry-over from other donors' samples.

Note on this clonotype: A much larger clone sits a single nucleotide away, making a read error possible. The rearrangement links TRBV4-2 to TRBJ2-7, with TRBD2 identical over 10 bases. The V gene's germline CDR1 is LGHNA and CDR2 YNFKEQ. CDR3 length: 14 amino acids. The CDR3 nucleotides are TGTGCCAGCAGACCGGGACTAGCGTCTTACGAGCGGTACTTC. It encodes CASRPGLASYERYF.

There are many counts of this clonotype. The chain has TRBV6-5 and TRBJ2-2; D is ambiguous. CDR3 size: 14 residues. Germline CDR1 is MNHEY and CDR2 is SVGAGI. The ends were cut back, 4 bases at V and 1 base at J, with 7 bases in the middle. The CDR3 region has the DNA TGTGCCAGCAGTTCCCGGTGGAACACCGGGGAGCTGTTTTTT. It yields the protein CASSSRWNTGELFF.

The chain joins TRBV6-1 to TRBJ2-7; D uncertain. There are 11 residues in the CDR3. From germline, CDR1 is MNHNS and CDR2 SASEGT. Trimming left V 2 bases short and J 5 bases short, with 4 bases between. In DNA, the CDR3 is TGTGCCAGCAGTGAATGGAACGAGCAGTACTTC. Amino acid sequence: CASSEWNEQYF.

This clonotype was seen more than once but under ten times. The chain is built from TRBV5-6 and TRBJ1-4; D is unresolved. CDR3 length: 17 residues. Germline V gene sequence: CDR1 SGHDT, CDR2 YYEEEE. V lost 4 bases and J 4 bases, leaving 20 bases between the germline ends. The CDR3, as DNA: TGTGCCAGCAGCGGAAAAGGGATAGGGTTTGGTAATGAAAAACTGTTTTTT. Translation gives CASSGKGIGFGNEKLFF.

At least ten counts were recorded for this clonotype. This rearrangement joins TRBV29-1 to TRBJ2-5, with 10 bases identical to TRBD2. Germline V gene lookup returns CDR1 SQVTM and CDR2 ANQGSEA. This CDR3 region has 15 residues. J lost 2 bases, V lost 7 bases, and 10 bases had no gene match. The CDR3 bases are TGCAGCGCCCAACCAGCGGGAGGGAATCAAGAGACCCAGTACTTC. Amino acids: CSAQPAGGNQETQYF.

The chain links TRBV5-6 to TRBJ1-4, with D tentatively TRBD1 (5 bases). Germline CDR1 SGHDT, CDR2 YYEEEE. The CDR3 is made up of 15 amino acids. Between the trimmed V and J ends, which lost 4 bases and 7 bases, there was a span of 17 bases. The CDR3, as DNA: TGTGCCAGCAGCCTGGGGCAGGTAGTCGGTGAAAAACTGTTTTTT. As protein: CASSLGQVVGEKLFF.

This clonotype was seen a handful of times. The chain links TRBV2 to TRBJ2-5, with D uncertain. The CDR3 is 11 residues long. V lost 5 bases and J lost 1, with 2 bases in between. Germline-derived CDR1 and CDR2 are SNHLY and FYNNEI. DNA for the CDR3: TGTGCCAGCAGTTTCCAAGAGACCCAGTACTTC. It codes for CASSFQETQYF.

There are a few counts of this clonotype. The V call is TRBV10-3, the J call TRBJ2-3, with unresolved D. This CDR3 region has 12 residues. The ends were cut back, 6 bases at V and 2 bases at J, with 6 bases in the middle. Germline CDR1 reads ENHRY; CDR2 reads SYGVKD. The CDR3 region is CAISQNTDTQYF. In DNA form, the CDR3 reads TGTGCCATCAGCCAGAACACAGATACGCAGTATTTT.

V gene TRBV23-1 combines with J gene TRBJ2-5; 8 nucleotides line up with TRBD1. TRBV23-1 is assigned to the ORF class and has an uncertain function. The CDR3 has 16 amino acids. V trimming: 1 base; J trimming: 4 bases; junction bases outside the gene matches: 8. In nucleotides, the CDR3 is TGCGCCAGCAGTCAATTTTTGACAGGGGCCCCAGAGACCCAGTACTTC. Encoded protein: CASSQFLTGAPETQYF.

This clonotype was counted at least ten times. The chain is built from TRBV12-3 or TRBV12-4 and TRBJ1-1; 10 bases line up with TRBD1. There are 15 residues in the CDR3. After removal of 6 bases from V and 1 base from J, the junction contained 5 bases not matched to a gene. The CDR3 nucleotides read TGTGCCAGCAGCAGACAGGGGGCACCGAACACTGAAGCTTTCTTT. Amino acid sequence: CASSRQGAPNTEAFF.

This clonotype appeared many times. The chain couples TRBV28 to TRBJ2-7; TRBD1 is a possible D gene (6 bases). V lost 5 bases, J lost 2 bases, and 16 bases lay in between. This CDR3 contains 15 residues. Germline CDR1 and CDR2: MDHEN and SYDVKM. The CDR3 DNA sequence: TGTGCCAGCAGTCCGGGACACGGAACGACCTACGAGCAGTACTTC. This translates into CASSPGHGTTYEQYF.

This clonotype was counted between two and nine times. The rearrangement uses TRBV20-1 and TRBJ1-2; the D is unclear. Trimming took off 0 bases at V and 4 bases at J, with 9 bases between the two ends. The CDR3 has 13 amino acids. The germline gives CDR1 DFQATT, CDR2 SNEGSKA (reference sequence). For the CDR3, the DNA is TGCAGTGCTAGAGATCCCAGGATCTATGGCTACACCTTC. Encoded protein: CSARDPRIYGYTF.

The chain joins TRBV28 to TRBJ1-5; D is uncertain. Trimming shortened V by 2 bases and J by 4 bases, and 15 bases separated the two germline ends. This CDR3 spans 16 amino acids. Germline V gene data show CDR1 as MDHEN and CDR2 as SYDVKM. The CDR3: CASSLQTNRNNQPQHF. The CDR3 DNA follows: TGTGCCAGCAGTTTACAGACGAACCGTAATAATCAGCCCCAGCATTTT.

The chain carries TRBV3-1 and TRBJ2-3, with D possibly being TRBD2 (6 bases). The V gene lost 4 bases and the J gene lost 1 base, with 15 bases spanning the gap. CDR1 is LGHDT, CDR2 YNNKEL, per germline (reference sequence). This CDR3 region has 16 residues. For the CDR3, the DNA is TGTGCCAGCAGCCCGAGGCGGGGTCCCCGCACAGATACGCAGTATTTT. Translation: CASSPRRGPRTDTQYF.

The J gene is TRBJ2-1, the V gene TRBV19; TRBD2 agrees at 14 bases. Germline CDR1 is LNHDA and CDR2 is SQIVND (reference sequence). This CDR3 is 15 amino acids long. V was clipped by 7 bases and J by 12 bases; unmatched bases: 11. DNA for the CDR3: TGTGCCAGTACGCGGGGGACTAGCGGGGGTGTGGGGCAGTTCTTC. Its protein product is CASTRGTSGGVGQFF.

The table lists this clonotype with many counts. V usage is TRBV27 and J usage is TRBJ1-1; 10 positions match TRBD1. The CDR3 contains 17 residues. The trim removed 2 bases at V and 5 bases at J, leaving 11 bases unmatched. The germline CDR1 and CDR2 sequences are MNHEY and SMNVEV (reference sequence). CDR3 DNA sequence: TGTGCCAGCAGTTTAGGGGACAGGGGTCTTGTTGGGACTGAAGCTTTCTTT. Its protein is CASSLGDRGLVGTEAFF.

In regard to this clonotype: This may arise from a read error, as a much more abundant clone is one base away. The CDR3 is CASSLWARNGNTIYF. The CDR3 DNA follows: TGTGCCAGCAGTTTATGGGCAAGGAATGGAAACACCATATATTTT. The chain links TRBV28 to TRBJ1-3; D not certain. The length of the CDR3 is 15 residues. The germline V gene has CDR1 MDHEN and CDR2 SYDVKM. V gave up 0 bases and J gave up 3 bases, with 9 bases separating them.

This clonotype was recorded at least ten times. The chain joins TRBV6-7 to TRBJ1-4, with TRBD1 matching over 11 bases. TRBV6-7 counts as an open reading frame of uncertain function. CDR3 length: 11 residues. Here the CDR3 reads CRTGGHEKLFF. The CDR3 DNA is TGTCGGACAGGGGGCCATGAAAAACTGTTTTTT.

This clonotype was seen many times. The rearrangement links TRBV20-1 to TRBJ2-1; 14 bases line up with TRBD2. The CDR3 length is 15 residues. Trimming removed 4 bases from V and 8 bases from J; junction bases left unmatched: 7. Germline V lookup: CDR1 DFQATT, CDR2 SNEGSKA (reference sequence). The CDR3 sequence is CSANRLAGGLDEQFF. The CDR3 region has the DNA TGCAGTGCTAACCGACTAGCGGGAGGGCTCGATGAGCAGTTCTTC.

This clonotype has a count of ten or more. The gene calls are TRBV7-2 and TRBJ2-3; D is uncertain. V was clipped by 1 base and J by 4 bases, with 9 bases between them. Germline CDR1 is SGHTA and CDR2 is FQGNSA. There are 14 residues in the CDR3. CDR3 in amino acids: CASSLEGRSDTQYF. In DNA, the CDR3 is TGTGCCAGCAGCTTAGAAGGCCGATCAGATACGCAGTATTTT.

This clonotype was counted at least ten times. This chain uses TRBV28 with TRBJ2-1; TRBD1 or TRBD2 may be the D gene (5 bases each). Trimming shortened V by 3 bases and J by 7 bases, and 16 bases separated the two germline ends. Germline-derived CDR1 and CDR2 are MDHEN and SYDVKM. The CDR3 is 15 residues long. CDR3 bases: TGTGCCAGCAGTTTGTCGGGGCGCTGGGGGAATGAGCAGTTCTTC. Its translation: CASSLSGRWGNEQFF.

Ten or more counts support this clonotype. The chain links TRBV29-1 to TRBJ2-7; no clear D gene. CDR1 is SQVTM and CDR2 is ANQGSEA in the germline V gene. The CDR3 is 13 residues long. The V end was cut by 1 base, the J end by 5 bases, with 12 bases between. The CDR3 region has the DNA TGCAGCGTTGAAGGGGTAGGACCCCACGAGCAGTACTTC. Its protein product is CSVEGVGPHEQYF.

This clonotype was seen at least ten times. The CDR3 reads CSVAISISEQYF. The DNA of the CDR3 is TGCAGCGTTGCGATTAGTATTTCCGAGCAGTACTTC. The chain recombines TRBV29-1 with TRBJ2-7; D is uncertain. The CDR3 runs 12 residues. Looked up from germline, CDR1 is SQVTM and CDR2 is ANQGSEA. V was cut by 4 bases and J by 6 bases, with 13 bases left in between.

The chain links TRBV6-5 to TRBJ2-7; 7 bases map to TRBD2. V was pared by 2 bases and J by 2 bases, with 6 bases of the junction left unmatched. This CDR3 has 15 residues. Germline assignment: CDR1 MNHEY and CDR2 SVGAGI. CDR3 coding DNA: TGTGCCAGCAGTTACGAGGGAGGGACGCCCTACGAGCAGTACTTC. Its translation is CASSYEGGTPYEQYF.

In this sample, this clonotype turned up many times. This sequence joins TRBV9 and TRBJ2-2, with D perhaps TRBD2 (5 bases). This CDR3 has 14 amino acids. V was trimmed by 3 bases and J by 9 bases, leaving 15 bases between them. Germline loops: CDR1 SGDLS, CDR2 YYNGEE. CDR3 coding DNA: TGTGCCAGCAGCGCCTTAGGAGGCTCCTGGGAGCTGTTTTTT. Translating gives CASSALGGSWELFF.

The sample holds many counts of this clonotype. The chain is built from TRBV6-6 and TRBJ2-1; TRBD2 might be the D (6 bases). V lost 8 bases and J lost 2, with 7 bases in between. This CDR3 comprises 12 residues. Germline V gene data show CDR1 as MNHNY and CDR2 as SVGAGI (reference sequence). In DNA form, the CDR3 reads TGTGCCAGCGGAGGGACCTACAATGAGCAGTTCTTC. Translating it yields CASGGTYNEQFF.

This clonotype occurred many times. V gene TRBV9 combines with J gene TRBJ2-7, with D possibly being TRBD2 (5 bases). Germline V gene sequence: CDR1 SGDLS, CDR2 YYNGEE. This CDR3 contains 14 residues. Trimming removed 3 bases from V and 1 base from J, with 11 bases in between. CDR3 DNA: TGTGCCAGCAGCGAACTAGAATGGTCCTACGAGCAGTACTTC. Its translation: CASSELEWSYEQYF.

This clonotype has ten or more counts. The V call is TRBV5-1, the J call TRBJ1-4; D not certain. Trimming took off 1 base at V and 1 base at J, with 8 bases between the two ends. The germline V gene encodes CDR1 SGHRS and CDR2 YFSETQ. The length of the CDR3 is 15 residues. CDR3 region: CASSLHGGTNEKLFF. In DNA, the CDR3 is TGCGCCAGCAGCTTGCACGGTGGAACTAATGAAAAACTGTTTTTT. Filled out from reference TRBV5-1 and TRBJ1-4, the complete variable domain reads KAGVTQTPRYLIKTRGQQVTLSCSPISGHRSVSWYQQTPGQGLQFLFEYFSETQRNKGNFPGRFSGRQFSNSRSEMNVSTLELGDSALYLCASSLHGGTNEKLFFGSGTQLSVL.

The V and J genes are TRBV20-1 and TRBJ2-5, with 13 bases aligning to TRBD2. The junction had 6 bases not matched to a gene; V was cut back by 6 bases and J by 5 bases. The CDR3 runs 14 residues. CDR1 DFQATT and CDR2 SNEGSKA come from the germline V gene (reference sequence). CDR3 residues: CSALAGGPKETQYF. The CDR3, as DNA: TGCAGTGCACTAGCGGGAGGGCCGAAGGAGACCCAGTACTTC.

This sequence joins TRBV19 and TRBJ2-7; D remains ambiguous. Deletions cut 6 bases from V and 7 bases from J, with 10 bases between. The CDR3 has 11 residues. Germline V gives CDR1 LNHDA, CDR2 SQIVND (reference sequence). The CDR3 sequence is CASSTSGEQYF. The CDR3 bases are TGTGCCAGTAGCACCAGTGGGGAGCAGTACTTC.

This clonotype was recorded many times. This chain links TRBV5-1 with TRBJ2-3; D is unresolved. V gave up 7 bases and J gave up 2 bases, with 2 bases separating them. From germline, CDR1 is SGHRS and CDR2 YFSETQ. This CDR3 contains 10 residues. The CDR3 spells CASPTDTQYF. The CDR3 bases are TGCGCCAGCCCCACAGATACGCAGTATTTT.